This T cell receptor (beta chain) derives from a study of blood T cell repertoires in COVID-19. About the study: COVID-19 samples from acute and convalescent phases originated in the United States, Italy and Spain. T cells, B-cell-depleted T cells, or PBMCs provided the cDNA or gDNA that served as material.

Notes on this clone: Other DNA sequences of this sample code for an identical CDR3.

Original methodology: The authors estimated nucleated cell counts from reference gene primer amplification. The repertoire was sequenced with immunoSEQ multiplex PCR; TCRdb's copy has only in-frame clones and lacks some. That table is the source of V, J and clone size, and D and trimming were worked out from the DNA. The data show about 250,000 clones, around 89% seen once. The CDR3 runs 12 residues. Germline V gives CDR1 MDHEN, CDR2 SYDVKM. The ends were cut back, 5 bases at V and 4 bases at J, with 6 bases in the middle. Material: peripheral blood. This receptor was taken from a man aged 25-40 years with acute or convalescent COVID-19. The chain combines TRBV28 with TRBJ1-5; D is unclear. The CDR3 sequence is CASSLLNQPQHF. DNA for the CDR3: TGTGCCAGCAGTCTACTTAATCAGCCCCAGCATTTT.